At least ten counts were recorded for the clone carrying this T cell receptor beta chain. Its target is unknown. Each TCR beta library was made by quantitative 5'-RACE that incorporated molecular barcodes. TCRdb passed the 5' RACE reads through MiXCR, listing each CDR3 protein once. This sample has 330,000 or so distinct CDR3 sequences; approximately 8% occur once, and the top ten carry roughly 15%. The data are from a study of CD8 T cells in ankylosing spondylitis. V gave up 6 bases and J gave up 8 bases, with 16 bases separating them. The CDR3 loop spans 13 amino acids. The study's findings and limits: Blood from ankylosing spondylitis patients appeared to carry a characteristic roughly 8-variant TCR beta motif. Clones linked to disease were reported to show significant enrichment in matched ankylosing spondylitis synovial fluid.

The clonotype originates from a male donor with ankylosing spondylitis. The material sequenced was blood, either unsorted or a sorted T cell fraction (not recorded which). The rearrangement links TRBV12-3 or TRBV12-4 to TRBJ1-1; tentative D call: TRBD1 (6 bases). This CDR3 reads CASSDFYTGEAFF. CDR3 coding DNA: TGTGCCAGCAGCGACTTTTACACAGGGGAAGCTTTCTTT.